The present T cell receptor (beta chain) was sequenced within a study of blood T cell repertoires in COVID-19. Looking at the study overall: Collection of acute and convalescent COVID-19 samples took place in the United States, Italy and Spain.

The method was immunoSEQ multiplex PCR; TCRdb's version includes in-frame clones alone and lacks a portion of them. The repertoire holds 80,000 to 95,000 clones, with roughly 79% as singletons. V was trimmed by 3 bases and J by 0 bases, leaving 11 bases between them. The CDR3 runs 15 residues. Germline assignment: CDR1 SGHTS and CDR2 YDEGEE. The sequence was collected from a man older than 75 with COVID-19, enrolled during active disease. Sequenced material: peripheral blood. The V and J genes are TRBV5-8 and TRBJ2-3; D perhaps matches TRBD2 (5 bases). This CDR3 reads CASSSGLASTDTQYF. As DNA, the CDR3 is TGTGCCAGCAGCTCCGGACTTGCTAGCACAGATACGCAGTATTTT.